This T cell receptor (beta chain) comes out of a study of cytomegalovirus exposure and HLA in healthy donors. This clone was observed once. Using immunoSEQ multiplex PCR, the repertoire was profiled, and TCRdb retains in-frame clones only, with some absent. The sample consists of over 200,000 clones, around 86% of them appearing once. The length of the CDR3 is 11 residues. The V and J ends lost 6 bases and 3 bases respectively, with 6 bases between them. Looked up from germline, CDR1 is MDHEN and CDR2 is SYDVKM. The chain uses TRBV28 and TRBJ2-7; D is uncertain. This clonotype originated in a young woman in good health and CMV-seropositive. Sequenced: PBMCs. The CDR3 region is CASRENYEQYF. The CDR3 nucleotides read TGTGCCAGCAGGGAGAACTACGAGCAGTACTTC.